This T cell receptor (beta chain) came from a study of Ad26.COV2.S vaccination and SARS-CoV-2 variants (dated by TCRdb to the early 2020s). About the full investigation: Donors in the vaccine arm were drawn from COV1001, a multicentre, randomized, double-blind, placebo-controlled phase I-IIa trial testing Ad26.COV2.S in healthy adults. Participants in the trial were split at random into five groups of five each, receiving low-dose or high-dose Ad26.COV2.S once or twice, or else placebo on both occasions. Ad26.COV2.S was administered intramuscularly at a dose of 5x10^10 or 1x10^11 viral particles, either as one shot or as two shots given 56 days apart. The specificity and breadth of SARS-CoV-2-reactive T cell receptors after Ad26.COV2.S vaccination were assessed by TCRbeta repertoire sequencing. Throughout the experiments and outcome assessment, investigators stayed blinded to trial group allocation. The TCR-sequenced set comprised around 30 samples: approximately 20 Ad26.COV2.S vaccine recipients, 5 placebo recipients and 8 SARS-CoV-2 convalescent individuals.

Overall study outcomes, separate from this receptor: Spike-specific TCR breadth was higher in Ad26.COV2.S recipients than in placebo recipients (P = 0.0014). Vaccine and placebo recipients had similar non-spike TCR breadth, a finding consistent with the vaccine containing only spike. According to the authors, total T cell responses may have been underestimated by the TCR breadth and depth analyses. The study lacked the statistical power to compare responses across vaccine doses or regimens. Substantial breadth of spike-specific CD8+ and CD4+ T cell responses was reported after vaccination.

About this clone: Its antigen is currently not known. Within one base of it there is no much larger clone, and no base qualities were kept.

The immunoSEQ Assay was the method used to sequence TCRbeta CDR3 regions. After extraction, genomic DNA underwent amplification by bias-controlled multiplex PCR, followed by high-throughput sequencing. The paper's data handling went like this. Collapsing and filtering of sequences were performed to quantify the absolute abundance of each unique TCRbeta CDR3 region. T cell fraction was estimated by normalizing TCRbeta template counts to usable DNA, which was measured by amplifying reference genes present in all nucleated cells. Repertoire TCRs were annotated as SARS-CoV-2-specific by exact matching of V gene, CDR3 amino acid sequence and J gene to a known reactive TCR set. The reference SARS-CoV-2 TCR set came from MIRA and was filtered for enrichment in COVID-19-positive ImmuneCODE repertoires, removing public or cross-reactive TCRs. Using the MIRA antigens, annotated TCRs were further analysed by specific ORF or by position within an ORF. Breadth was defined as annotated unique rearrangements over total unique productive rearrangements; depth was the summed frequency of those rearrangements. Two-sided Wilcoxon rank-sum tests were used to compare TCR breadth between groups. TCRdb holds this immuneACCESS table with in-frame rearrangements only. Some clones are missing; in checked studies, unresolved V genes explain under half, and the rest has no known cause. The V and J calls and clone size come from that table; D and trimming were worked out from the DNA. Counted in this sample were about 370,000 clones; about nine tenths of them appeared once. The leading ten clones occupy 1.5% to 2% of the sample.

Compared with germline, V lacks 6 bases and J lacks 1 base; bases without a gene match: 6. From a lookup of the germline V gene (reference sequence), CDR1 and CDR2 are LNHDA and SQIVND. Including cysteine and phenylalanine, the CDR3 has 15 amino acids. Only the CDR3 DNA stays, 45 bases, in frame from base 1. The treatment or condition label, as the study defines it: roughly 20 received Ad26.COV2.S at low or high dose, single or two shots; 5 received placebo; per-sample allocation not given. For vaccine and placebo recipients, repertoires were sequenced using samples collected on day 63 after the first injection. In Cohort 1b, about two dozen adults aged 18-55 years were enrolled at a single site in Boston, USA, between 29 July and 7 August 2020. Ad26.COV2.S was a replication-incompetent adenovirus type 26 vector that expressed a prefusion-stabilized SARS-CoV-2 spike protein derived from the original Wuhan strain.

The receptor chain draws on TRBV19 and TRBJ1-5; 7 central nucleotides agree with TRBD1. Source: peripheral blood, taken in a trial of Ad26.COV2.S vaccine versus placebo. The receptor was isolated from a person aged 18 to 59 who received the Ad26.COV2.S COVID-19 vaccine or a placebo. The bases read TGTGCCAGTAGCCTCGGGACAGTAAGCAATCAGCCCCAGCATTTT. It translates to CASSLGTVSNQPQHF.